The T cell receptor (beta chain) described here comes from a study of blood T cell repertoires in COVID-19. Overall study context: There were acute and convalescent COVID-19 samples, and they came from the United States, Italy and Spain.

The authors' processing: The assay estimated nucleated cells by amplifying reference gene primers. The table came from immunoSEQ multiplex PCR; TCRdb's copy has only in-frame clones and leaves some out. V and J calls and clone size are given by that table; D and trimming were obtained from the DNA. Counted here are about 120,000 clones, roughly four fifths occurring once; the ten biggest clones make up around 4.5%. In germline, CDR1 is DFQATT, CDR2 SNEGSKA (reference sequence). V gave up 3 bases and J gave up 3 bases, with 21 bases separating them. This CDR3 comprises 16 residues. The TCR originated in a woman aged 70-85 years with acute or convalescent COVID-19. The chain is built from TRBV20-1 and TRBJ2-7, with a weak D call TRBD2 (7 bases). The sample comprised peripheral blood. The CDR3 nucleotides read TGCAGTGCTAGTCTTCTCCGGGGGGCCCCGAACTACGAGCAGTACTTC. It translates to CSASLLRGAPNYEQYF.